Given below is one T cell receptor (beta chain) in context. The sample belongs to a study of blood T cell repertoires in COVID-19. Background on the study: The United States, Italy and Spain provided the acute and convalescent COVID-19 samples. T cells, B-cell-depleted T cells, or PBMCs supplied cDNA or gDNA.

As originally analysed: How many nucleated cells were present was estimated from reference gene primer amplification. Profiling relied on immunoSEQ multiplex PCR, and the TCRdb table lists in-frame clones only, not all of them. The DNA was the basis for D and trimming; V, J and clone size are from that table. Counted here are roughly 190,000 clones, 75% to 90% occurring once; the ten biggest clones make up about 1.1%. The CDR3 is 19 residues long. Unmatched junction bases numbered 21, after V lost 5 bases and J lost 7 bases. Germline assignment: CDR1 LNHDA and CDR2 SQIVND (reference sequence). The TCR comes from a man in his thirties or forties with acute or convalescent COVID-19. The J gene is TRBJ1-3, the V gene TRBV19; TRBD1 aligns across 9 bases. Sequencing used peripheral blood. This chain's CDR3 is CASSPSPGQGLGAPNTIYF. CDR3 in DNA: TGTGCCAGTAGTCCTTCACCGGGACAGGGTTTAGGCGCTCCGAACACCATATATTTT. Looking up the rest from reference TRBV19 and TRBJ1-3 gives the full variable domain: DGGITQSPKYLFRKEGQNVTLSCEQNLNHDAMYWYRQDPGQGLRLIYYSQIVNDFQKGDIAEGYSVSREKKESFPLTVTSAQKNPTAFYLCASSPSPGQGLGAPNTIYFGEGSWLTVV.